The 27 T cell receptor beta chains below all came from one sample that was sequenced in a study of T-cell memory formation after mild COVID-19. TCRdb reprocessed the 5' RACE reads with MiXCR, giving one entry per CDR3 protein. The data hold some 200,000 distinct CDR3 sequences, with 20% to 25% observed a single time. The sample taken for sequencing was PBMCs or a T cell subset sorted from them (not recorded which). These receptors originate from an adult woman who had mild COVID-19 (a few samples of this study predate the infection). Cell type and time point are not known.

The J gene is TRBJ1-5, the V gene TRBV7-3, with 8 bases identical to TRBD1. The CDR3 totals 17 residues. CDR1 and CDR2 from the germline V gene are SGHTA and FQGTGA. The V gene end was trimmed by 7 bases and the J gene end by 3 bases; junction bases not matched to a gene: 14. The CDR3 DNA reads as TGTGCCAGCACCCCCCCTTTTAGGACAGGGAACAATCAGCCCCAGCATTTT. Translation gives CASTPPFRTGNNQPQHF.

This clonotype appeared many times. This sequence joins TRBV9 and TRBJ2-5; 10 bases align to TRBD2. This CDR3 spans 16 amino acids. Germline assignment: CDR1 SGDLS and CDR2 YYNGEE. The V segment lost 0 bases and the J segment 2 bases; nucleotides outside the gene matches: 4. CDR3 residues: CASSVGGLAEQETQYF. The DNA of the CDR3 is TGTGCCAGCAGCGTAGGAGGACTAGCGGAACAAGAGACCCAGTACTTC.

This clonotype turned up a few times. This chain uses TRBV9 with TRBJ2-1, with D perhaps matching TRBD2 (5 bases). The ends were cut back, 4 bases at V and 10 bases at J, with 9 bases in the middle. Germline CDR1 is SGDLS and CDR2 is YYNGEE. The CDR3 covers 11 residues. The CDR3 DNA is TGTGCCAGCAGCACCCAGCGGGAGCAGTTCTTC. Translation gives CASSTQREQFF.

V gene TRBV7-9 combines with J gene TRBJ2-7, with a weak D call TRBD2 (6 bases). The CDR3 has 19 residues. Deletions cut 6 bases from V and 2 bases from J, with 29 bases between. Germline V gene data show CDR1 as SEHNR and CDR2 as FQNEAQ (reference sequence). CDR3 bases: TGTGCCAGCAGATTAAGCAACTCCCCGGTTCCGGGAGCCACCTACGAGCAGTACTTC. This sequence encodes CASRLSNSPVPGATYEQYF.

There are many counts of this clonotype. The V gene is TRBV7-6, the J gene TRBJ1-3; D is unresolved. Trimming left V 4 bases short and J 0 bases short, with 10 bases between. CDR1 is SGHVS, CDR2 FNYEAQ, per germline. CDR3 length equals 15 residues. The CDR3, as DNA: TGTGCCAGCAGCTCAATTCCGAGCTCTGGAAACACCATATATTTT. Translated: CASSSIPSSGNTIYF. Using reference TRBV7-6 and TRBJ1-3 for the parts outside the CDR3, the full variable domain is GAGVSQSPRYKVTKRGQDVALRCDPISGHVSLYWYRQALGQGPEFLTYFNYEAQQDKSGLPNDRFSAERPEGSISTLTIQRTEQRDSAMYRCASSSIPSSGNTIYFGEGSWLTVV.

This clonotype was detected a few times. Here the CDR3 reads CASSLELQGPSGNTIYF. In DNA form, the CDR3 reads TGTGCCAGCAGCTTAGAGTTGCAGGGGCCTTCTGGAAACACCATATATTTT. This chain uses TRBV11-2 with TRBJ1-3; D may be TRBD1 (6 bases). CDR1 is SGHAT, CDR2 FQNNGV, per germline. The CDR3 has 17 residues. V was cut by 0 bases and J by 1 base, with 13 bases left in between.

This clonotype was seen a handful of times. The genes are TRBV15 and TRBJ2-1; 8 bases match TRBD1. Trimming cost V 4 bases and J 4 bases; bases outside gene matches: 9. CDR1 and CDR2 (germline): LNHNV, YYDKDF (reference sequence). The CDR3 runs 16 residues. CDR3 sequence (DNA): TGTGCCACCAGCACTACGGACAGGGCGGGATACAATGAGCAGTTCTTC. Amino acids: CATSTTDRAGYNEQFF.

The V call is TRBV29-1, the J call TRBJ2-5; 8 nucleotides match TRBD1. The CDR3 loop spans 18 amino acids. Germline V CDR1 and CDR2: SQVTM, ANQGSEA. V shed 0 bases, J shed 0 bases, and the junction held 12 bases outside the gene matches. CDR3 DNA: TGCAGCGTTGAAGACATACAGGGGGGAGATACTTACCAAGAGACCCAGTACTTC. Residues: CSVEDIQGGDTYQETQYF.

The chain is built from TRBV4-3 and TRBJ2-1; TRBD2 matches 15 bases. The V gene's germline CDR1 is LGHNA and CDR2 YSLEER. CDR3 length equals 19 residues. Germline trimming cut 0 bases from V and 2 bases from J; bases unmatched to any gene: 5. The CDR3 protein is CASSQDIGLAGGPYNEQFF. In DNA, the CDR3 is TGCGCCAGCAGCCAAGATATAGGACTAGCGGGAGGGCCCTACAATGAGCAGTTCTTC.

In its sample, this clonotype was seen a few times. The chain recombines TRBV12-3 or TRBV12-4 with TRBJ2-5; a weak D match, TRBD2 (5 bases). There are 12 residues in the CDR3. Trimming took 10 bases from V and 5 from J, leaving 14 bases between them. The CDR3 DNA reads TGTGCCACAAGAGGGTTGGAGGAGACCCAGTACTTC. This translates into CATRGLEETQYF.

V gene TRBV25-1 combines with J gene TRBJ2-3; D perhaps matches TRBD1 (6 bases). The length of the CDR3 is 15 residues. Germline CDR1 reads MGHDK; CDR2 reads SYGVNS. Trimming stripped 3 bases from V and 6 bases from J, with 16 bases between. The chain's CDR3 is CASSDDRTVGDTQYF. The CDR3 nucleotides are TGTGCCAGCAGTGACGACCGGACAGTCGGGGATACGCAGTATTTT.

CDR3 sequence (DNA): TGTGCCAGCAGGCCCTGGCAGATAACGGATGAAGCTTTCTTT. Translated, it gives CASRPWQITDEAFF. The rearrangement links TRBV6-5 to TRBJ1-1; D gene unclear. V lost 6 bases and J 7 bases, leaving 18 bases between the germline ends. This CDR3 comprises 14 residues. Germline-derived CDR1 and CDR2 are MNHEY and SVGAGI.

The rearrangement links TRBV7-9 to TRBJ2-3; no firm D call. This CDR3 spans 12 amino acids. Trimming cost V 3 bases and J 5 bases, with 6 bases left between them. Germline V CDR1 and CDR2: SEHNR, FQNEAQ (reference sequence). The CDR3 sequence is CASSLFGDTQYF. CDR3 DNA sequence: TGTGCCAGCAGCTTGTTTGGAGATACGCAGTATTTT.

This clonotype showed up just a few times. The chain uses TRBV7-2 and TRBJ2-3; D is unclear. Trimming cost V 1 base and J 6 bases, with 14 bases left between them. The CDR3 is 15 residues long. The V gene's germline CDR1 is SGHTA and CDR2 FQGNSA. The CDR3 nucleotides read TGTGCCAGCAGCTTAGTTGGGGTCCGGTTGGATACGCAGTATTTT. This codes for CASSLVGVRLDTQYF.

This clonotype was detected a few times. Compared with germline, one end of the junction differs, possibly owing to a read error. The chain uses TRBV6-6 and TRBJ2-7; 10 bases are shared with TRBD1. The CDR3 loop spans 11 amino acids. Germline V lookup: CDR1 MNHNY, CDR2 SVGAGI (reference sequence). The CDR3 DNA follows: TGTGCCAGCAGTTATAGGGGACAGGGGCACTTC. Translated, it gives CASSYRGQGHF.

The CDR3: CSARDRSANTEAFF. The CDR3 DNA follows: TGCAGTGCTAGAGATCGCTCAGCAAACACTGAAGCTTTCTTT. The J gene is TRBJ1-1, the V gene TRBV20-1; D call uncertain. V was cut by 0 bases and J by 2 bases, with 10 bases left in between. Per the germline V gene, CDR1 is DFQATT and CDR2 is SNEGSKA (reference sequence). The CDR3 is made up of 14 amino acids.

This clonotype was picked up a small number of times. The V call is TRBV29-1, the J call TRBJ1-1; D is uncertain. The CDR3 contains 14 residues. Between the trimmed V and J ends, which lost 3 bases and 0 bases, there was a span of 11 bases. Germline CDR1 reads SQVTM; CDR2 reads ANQGSEA. Here the CDR3 DNA reads TGCAGCGTTGAGTCGGAGGGAATGAACACTGAAGCTTTCTTT. This sequence encodes CSVESEGMNTEAFF.

The rearrangement links TRBV19 to TRBJ2-7, with D uncertain. Trimming removed 1 base at V and 2 bases at J, with 15 bases between. The CDR3 is 16 amino acids. Germline-derived CDR1 and CDR2 are LNHDA and SQIVND (reference sequence). The CDR3 DNA reads as TGTGCCAGTAGTATAGCCCCTTTCGACACTACCTACGAGCAGTACTTC. It yields the protein CASSIAPFDTTYEQYF.

This clonotype has more than one count but fewer than ten. This chain connects TRBV20-1 to TRBJ1-1; TRBD1 might be the D (5 bases). The germline V gene has CDR1 DFQATT and CDR2 SNEGSKA (reference sequence). V lost 0 bases and J 0 bases, leaving 17 bases between the germline ends. The CDR3 runs 17 residues. CDR3 protein: CSARDGFWGSLNTEAFF. In DNA form, the CDR3 reads TGCAGTGCTAGAGATGGCTTCTGGGGCAGCTTGAACACTGAAGCTTTCTTT.

This clonotype was seen many times. The chain couples TRBV7-9 to TRBJ2-3, with TRBD2 matching 10 bases. Trimming removed 2 bases from V and 0 bases from J; junction bases left unmatched: 5. Germline CDR1 and CDR2: SEHNR and FQNEAQ (reference sequence). The CDR3 extends over 17 amino acids. For the CDR3, the DNA is TGTGCCAGCAGCTTAATACTAGCGGGGAAGAGCACAGATACGCAGTATTTT. Amino acids: CASSLILAGKSTDTQYF.

The chain has TRBV24-1 and TRBJ1-2; maybe TRBD1 (5 bases). Trimming left V 4 bases short and J 0 bases short, with 8 bases between. In germline, CDR1 is KGHDR, CDR2 SFDVKD. This CDR3 is built from 14 residues. The CDR3 DNA reads TGTGCCACCAGTGAGGGGGACGCTAACTATGGCTACACCTTC. It translates to CATSEGDANYGYTF.

The chain couples TRBV6-5 to TRBJ1-2; D is undetermined. The V gene lost 0 bases and the J gene lost 8 bases, with 19 bases spanning the gap. The CDR3 runs 16 residues. The germline gives CDR1 MNHEY, CDR2 SVGAGI. In DNA, the CDR3 is TGTGCCAGCAGTTACTCGATCCCGGGAGTTAGGGAGGGCTACACCTTC. It translates to CASSYSIPGVREGYTF.

The chain carries TRBV4-2 and TRBJ2-3; 15 nucleotides match TRBD2. The ends lost 1 base at V and 3 bases at J; junction bases unmatched: 20. CDR1 is LGHNA and CDR2 is YNFKEQ in the germline V gene. CDR3 length equals 23 residues. The CDR3 spells CASSQAPSKSTAGLAGGTDTQYF. The CDR3 DNA is TGTGCCAGCAGCCAAGCGCCCTCTAAATCGACGGCGGGACTAGCGGGAGGAACAGATACGCAGTATTTT.

This clonotype came up a few times. V gene TRBV21-1 combines with J gene TRBJ2-5; no DNA check was done on the table's D call, TRBD1. TRBV21-1 represents a pseudogene. The CDR3 is made up of 17 amino acids. CDR3: CASSWAGQGDFRETQYF. For the CDR3, the DNA is TGTGCCAGCAGCTGGGCCGGCCAGGGTGACTTTAGGGAGACCCAGTACTTC.

This clonotype turned up a few times. The chain employs TRBV12-3 or TRBV12-4 and TRBJ1-1, with no clear D. The CDR3 sequence is 12 residues long. V gave up 5 bases and J gave up 4 bases, with 8 bases separating them. DNA of the CDR3: TGTGCCAGCAGTCGCTCGGGCACTGAAGCTTTCTTT. Its translation is CASSRSGTEAFF.

The chain has TRBV4-1 and TRBJ2-1; TRBD2 is a possible D gene (6 bases). This CDR3 has 14 residues. Germline lookup yields CDR1 MGHRA and CDR2 YSYEKL. The germline V and J ends were trimmed by 0 bases and 9 bases, with 12 bases remaining between them. CDR3 sequence (DNA): TGCGCCAGCAGCCAAGAGCCGCGAGCGGGTGAGCAGTTCTTC. Translated: CASSQEPRAGEQFF.

The chain is built from TRBV7-2 and TRBJ2-5, with D possibly matching TRBD2 (5 bases). The CDR3 runs to 16 residues. V was shortened by 2 bases and J by 7 bases, with 20 bases between the two germline ends. From germline, CDR1 is SGHTA and CDR2 FQGNSA. The CDR3 DNA is TGTGCCAGCAGCTTATCCCTTGCGGGTTCGGTTGCGACCCAGTACTTC. Protein product: CASSLSLAGSVATQYF.